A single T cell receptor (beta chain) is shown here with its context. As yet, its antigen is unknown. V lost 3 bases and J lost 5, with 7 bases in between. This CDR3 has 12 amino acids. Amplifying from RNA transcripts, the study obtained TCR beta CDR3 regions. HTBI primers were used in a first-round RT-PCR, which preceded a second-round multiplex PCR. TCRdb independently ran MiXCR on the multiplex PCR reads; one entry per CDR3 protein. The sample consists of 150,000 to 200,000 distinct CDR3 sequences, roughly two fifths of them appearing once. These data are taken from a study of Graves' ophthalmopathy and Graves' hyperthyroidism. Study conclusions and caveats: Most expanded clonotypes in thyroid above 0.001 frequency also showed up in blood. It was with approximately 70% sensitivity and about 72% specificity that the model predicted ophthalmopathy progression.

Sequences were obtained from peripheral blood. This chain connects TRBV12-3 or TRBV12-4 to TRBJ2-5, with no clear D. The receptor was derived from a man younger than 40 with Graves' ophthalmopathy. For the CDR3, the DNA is TGTGCCAGCAGTTTTCAGTGGGAGACCCAGTACTTC. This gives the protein CASSFQWETQYF.